The source of this T cell receptor beta chain is a study of OX40 agonist ivuxolimab in advanced cancers. The overall study: The patients received agonistic anti-OX40 (CD134) antibody ivuxolimab. Of the participants, over 30% had some prior anti-PD-1, anti-PD-L1 or anti-CTLA-4 therapy, which was allowed. Regarding the study as a whole: Clonal expansion by week 6 occurred in CD4+ and CD8+ blood T cells (at 0.1 to 3.0 mg/kg). In a subset of nonresponders, normalized T-cell clonal expansion was also low.

The CDR3 has 14 amino acids. V shed 0 bases and J shed 7 bases, with 10 bases lying between them. Germline lookup yields CDR1 SEHNR and CDR2 FQNEAQ (reference sequence). Data came from immunoSEQ multiplex PCR; TCRdb stores just in-frame clones and leaves some out. This sample has fewer than 70,000 clones, with around nine tenths found just once. As for this clone: Antigen unknown.

The source was CD4+ or CD8+ T cells sorted from blood, collected in a trial of the OX40 agonist ivuxolimab. The receptor was isolated from an adult with an advanced solid tumor such as melanoma, head and neck, liver or kidney cancer. This sequence joins TRBV7-9 and TRBJ2-1; D is possibly TRBD1 (7 bases). CDR3 in DNA: TGTGCCAGCAGCTTAGCAGCAGGGGGGAATGAGCAGTTCTTC. This codes for CASSLAAGGNEQFF. Supplemented by reference TRBV7-9 and TRBJ2-1, the full variable domain reads DTGVSQNPRHKITKRGQNVTFRCDPISEHNRLYWYRQTLGQGPEFLTYFQNEAQLEKSRLLSDRFSAERPKGSFSTLEIQRTEQGDSAMYLCASSLAAGGNEQFFGPGTRLTVL.